A single sample is the source of the 2 T cell receptor beta chains below, sequenced in a study of T-cell reconstitution after alpha-beta-depleted transplantation in children. Preparation of the TCRbeta library used unique molecular identifiers. TCRdb ran MiXCR on the PCR reads and lists one entry per CDR3 protein. The sample includes some 190,000 distinct CDR3 sequences, around 10% of them seen just once. The specimen comprised PBMCs, sampled before TCRalphabeta/CD19-depleted stem cell transplant. Receptor source: a boy under 10 years old with acute myeloid leukemia, due to receive a stem cell transplant.

This clonotype occurred many times. DNA for the CDR3: TGCGCCAGCAGCTTGGGTGGACAGGTCCTCAACAACTACGAGCAGTACTTC. This gives the protein CASSLGGQVLNNYEQYF. The chain combines TRBV5-1 with TRBJ2-7; TRBD1 matches at 7 bases. Germline-derived CDR1 and CDR2 are SGHRS and YFSETQ. The CDR3 length is 17 residues. J was trimmed by 3 bases and V by 0 bases; bases with no gene match: 12. Supplemented by reference TRBV5-1 and TRBJ2-7, the full variable domain reads KAGVTQTPRYLIKTRGQQVTLSCSPISGHRSVSWYQQTPGQGLQFLFEYFSETQRNKGNFPGRFSGRQFSNSRSEMNVSTLELGDSALYLCASSLGGQVLNNYEQYFGPGTRLTVT.

As to this clonotype: This may stem from a read error, because a much larger clone lies one nucleotide away. V and J are TRBV12-3 or TRBV12-4 and TRBJ2-5, with D possibly matching TRBD2 (7 bases). The CDR3 is 15 amino acids. The CDR3 spells CATSLAQGRGETQYF. Written as DNA, the CDR3 is TGTGCCACCAGTTTAGCGCAGGGGAGGGGAGAGACCCAGTACTTC.